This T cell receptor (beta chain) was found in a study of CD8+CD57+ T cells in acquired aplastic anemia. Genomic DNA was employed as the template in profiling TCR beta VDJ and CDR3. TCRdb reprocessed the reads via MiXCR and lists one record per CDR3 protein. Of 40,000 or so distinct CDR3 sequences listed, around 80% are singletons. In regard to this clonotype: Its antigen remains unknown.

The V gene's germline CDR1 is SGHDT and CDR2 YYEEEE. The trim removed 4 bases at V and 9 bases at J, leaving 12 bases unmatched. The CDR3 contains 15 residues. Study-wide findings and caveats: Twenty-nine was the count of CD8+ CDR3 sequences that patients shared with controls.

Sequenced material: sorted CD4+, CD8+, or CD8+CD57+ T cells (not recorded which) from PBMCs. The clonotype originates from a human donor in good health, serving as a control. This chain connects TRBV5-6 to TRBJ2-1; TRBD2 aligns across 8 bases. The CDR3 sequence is CASSLGLVGGSEQFF. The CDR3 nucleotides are TGTGCCAGCAGCCTGGGACTAGTGGGAGGTAGTGAGCAGTTCTTC.